These 32 T cell receptor beta chains were sequenced from one sample in a study of HIV-infected children after antiretroviral therapy interruption. A 3' RACE protocol on RNA, with unique molecular identifiers, produced the TCR library. TCRdb reprocessed the 3' RACE reads with MiXCR, giving one entry per CDR3 protein. This repertoire shows over 15,000 distinct CDR3 sequences, about 3.4% found once; its top ten account for approximately 4.7%. Treatment noted: PENTA 11 planned treatment interruption arm or continuous ART arm. This specimen consisted of CD45RA+ CD4+ T cells from PBMCs, obtained from a donor given antiretroviral therapy, either interrupted or continuous. Subset meaning: naive CD4+ CD45RA+ CD45RO- T cells. Source of these receptors: a child between 2 and 17 years old with HIV.

In its sample, this clonotype was seen many times. The V gene is TRBV5-1, the J gene TRBJ2-2, with unresolved D. V lost 0 bases and J 4 bases, leaving 4 bases between the germline ends. The CDR3 covers 13 residues. Germline V lookup: CDR1 SGHRS, CDR2 YFSETQ. CDR3 loop: CASSLAITGELFF. In DNA form, the CDR3 reads TGCGCCAGCAGCTTGGCCATCACCGGGGAGCTGTTTTTT. Full variable domain (missing parts from reference TRBV5-1 and TRBJ2-2): KAGVTQTPRYLIKTRGQQVTLSCSPISGHRSVSWYQQTPGQGLQFLFEYFSETQRNKGNFPGRFSGRQFSNSRSEMNVSTLELGDSALYLCASSLAITGELFFGEGSRLTVL.

V usage is TRBV4-3 and J usage is TRBJ1-1; D perhaps matches TRBD1 (5 bases). The CDR3 runs 14 residues. Germline CDR1 LGHNA, CDR2 YSLEER. V lost 3 bases, J lost 7 bases, and 15 bases lay in between. CDR3: CASSHPQTVYEAFF. CDR3 DNA: TGCGCCAGCAGCCACCCGCAGACAGTTTATGAAGCTTTCTTT.

This clonotype was recorded at least ten times. The genes are TRBV5-5 and TRBJ1-5; TRBD1 is a possible D gene (5 bases). From germline, CDR1 is SGHKS and CDR2 YYEKEE (reference sequence). Trimming removed 4 bases from V and 1 base from J, with 15 bases in between. The CDR3 runs to 16 residues. CDR3 nucleotides: TGTGCCAGCAGCCAGGGATCAGGATCCAGCAATCAGCCCCAGCATTTT. Translating gives CASSQGSGSSNQPQHF.

This clonotype was seen many times. The chain carries TRBV5-1 and TRBJ2-3; TRBD1 matches 8 bases. Germline values: CDR1 SGHRS, CDR2 YFSETQ. CDR3 length: 14 amino acids. V trimming: 5 bases; J trimming: 4 bases; junction bases outside the gene matches: 6. CDR3 in amino acids: CASSTGGSPDTQYF. CDR3 DNA: TGCGCCAGCAGTACAGGGGGTTCGCCAGATACGCAGTATTTT.

This clonotype was observed many times. At one end the junction does not follow the germline gene, possibly because of a read error. The chain employs TRBV6-6 and TRBJ2-5, with D possibly called TRBD1 or TRBD2 (6 bases each). Per the germline V gene, CDR1 is MNHNY and CDR2 is SVGAGI (reference sequence). The length of the CDR3 is 14 residues. The CDR3 reads CASGTRGDQDTQYF. CDR3 nucleotide sequence: TGTGCCAGCGGAACGAGGGGGGACCAAGACACCCAGTACTTT.

The table lists this clonotype with many counts. V is TRBV2 and J is TRBJ2-1; the D gene is possibly TRBD1 (6 bases). This CDR3 is 12 amino acids long. The V gene's germline CDR1 is SNHLY and CDR2 FYNNEI. Trimming took off 5 bases at V and 14 bases at J, with 16 bases between the two ends. The CDR3 spells CASSTRTEGEFF. In nucleotides, the CDR3 is TGTGCCAGCAGTACCAGGACCGAGGGGGAGTTCTTC.

By its share, this clonotype is medium-sized. The chain uses TRBV12-3 or TRBV12-4 and TRBJ1-2, with unresolved D. This CDR3 region has 10 residues. The V end lost 3 bases, the J end lost 6 bases, and 2 bases lay between the germline ends. The chain's CDR3 is CASSLDGYTF. CDR3 sequence (DNA): TGTGCCAGCAGTTTGGATGGCTACACCTTC.

This clonotype was found many times. J is TRBJ2-1 and V is TRBV2; TRBD1 might be the D (6 bases). The CDR3 sequence is 15 residues long. CDR1 and CDR2 (germline): SNHLY, FYNNEI. V was pared by 6 bases and J by 0 bases, with 12 bases between. The CDR3: CASSLQGSSYNEQFF. The DNA for the CDR3 is TGTGCCAGCAGCCTCCAGGGGAGCTCCTACAATGAGCAGTTCTTC.

The table lists this clonotype with many counts. The rearrangement links TRBV5-4 to TRBJ2-2, with 7 bases identical to TRBD2. The CDR3 extends over 15 amino acids. The germline V gene has CDR1 SGHNT and CDR2 YYREEE (reference sequence). The V segment lost 4 bases and the J segment 5 bases; nucleotides outside the gene matches: 8. The CDR3 coding sequence is TGTGCCAGCAGCGCCCCGGGACTAAAGACCGGGGAGCTGTTTTTT. This translates into CASSAPGLKTGELFF.

This clonotype was detected ten times or more. The rearrangement uses TRBV12-3 or TRBV12-4 and TRBJ2-7; D is ambiguous. Between the trimmed V and J ends, which lost 5 bases and 7 bases, there was a span of 15 bases. The CDR3 is 13 residues long. Here the CDR3 reads CASSPGRAGEQYF. The CDR3 coding sequence is TGTGCCAGCAGTCCCGGACGGGCTGGGGAGCAGTACTTC.

This clonotype rates as medium-sized (0.01 to 0.1%). This chain connects TRBV5-6 to TRBJ1-1, with D possibly being TRBD1 (5 bases). This CDR3 has 15 residues. With 4 bases removed from V and 3 bases from J, the gap between germline ends came to 16 bases. CDR1 is SGHDT, CDR2 YYEEEE, per germline. The CDR3 DNA reads as TGTGCCAGCAGCCCTGCTCCGGGACGGGACACTGAAGCTTTCTTT. Residues: CASSPAPGRDTEAFF. Combining the CDR3 with reference TRBV5-6 and TRBJ1-1 gives the whole variable domain DAGVTQSPTHLIKTRGQQVTLRCSPKSGHDTVSWYQQALGQGPQFIFQYYEEEERQRGNFPDRFSGHQFPNYSSELNVNALLLGDSALYLCASSPAPGRDTEAFFGQGTRLTVV.

This clonotype was counted ten times or more. The gene calls are TRBV29-1 and TRBJ2-2; 10 positions agree with TRBD1. V was pared by 6 bases and J by 5 bases, with 9 bases of the junction left unmatched. Germline lookup yields CDR1 SQVTM and CDR2 ANQGSEA. CDR3 length: 15 amino acids. The CDR3 reads CSVLRRTGGTGELFF. CDR3 nucleotide sequence: TGCAGCGTCCTGAGACGGACAGGGGGAACCGGGGAGCTGTTTTTT.

The sample holds many counts of this clonotype. The CDR3 loop is CASSPRELAKNIQYF. DNA of the CDR3: TGTGCCAGCAGCCCACGGGAACTAGCCAAAAACATTCAGTACTTC. The chain joins TRBV7-8 to TRBJ2-4, with a tentative D call TRBD2 (5 bases). This CDR3 has 15 residues. With 5 bases removed from V and 0 bases from J, the gap between germline ends came to 11 bases. Germline V lookup: CDR1 SGHVS, CDR2 FQNEAQ.

The genes are TRBV29-1 and TRBJ2-5; D is unclear. The CDR3 length is 10 residues. CDR1 SQVTM and CDR2 ANQGSEA come from the germline V gene. The V and J ends lost 5 bases and 1 base respectively, with 2 bases between them. CDR3 DNA sequence: TGCAGCGTTCTCCAAGAGACCCAGTACTTC. It is translated as CSVLQETQYF.

This clonotype has at least ten counts. The chain uses TRBV6-1 and TRBJ2-7; D not certain. Between the trimmed V and J ends, which lost 3 bases and 6 bases, there was a span of 15 bases. The CDR3 is 14 residues long. Germline assignment: CDR1 MNHNS and CDR2 SASEGT. The DNA for the CDR3 is TGTGCCAGCAGTGACCAATCCCTAACTGGCGAGCAGTACTTC. Its translation is CASSDQSLTGEQYF.

This clonotype has ten or more counts. The genes are TRBV20-1 and TRBJ1-2; the D gene is possibly TRBD1 (5 bases). The CDR3 covers 15 residues. V lost 7 bases and J 2 bases, leaving 20 bases between the germline ends. Germline V gene lookup returns CDR1 DFQATT and CDR2 SNEGSKA (reference sequence). CDR3 amino acids: CSGDSGADPNYGYTF. CDR3 DNA: TGCAGTGGGGACTCCGGGGCAGATCCAAACTATGGCTACACCTTC.

This clonotype was found a few times. The CDR3 DNA reads as TGTGCCACCTTAAGTAGAGAAGCTTTCTTT. Its translation: CATLSREAFF. This chain joins TRBV6-1 and TRBJ1-1; D gene uncertain. Trimming left V 10 bases short and J 8 bases short, with 11 bases between. Germline lookup yields CDR1 MNHNS and CDR2 SASEGT. CDR3 length: 10 amino acids.

This clonotype has at least ten counts. It may be a read error: a sequence one base away is much more abundant. The CDR3 DNA is TGTGCCAGCAGTTTGCTCACAGGGATGAACACTGAAGCTTTCTTT. Protein: CASSLLTGMNTEAFF. J is TRBJ1-1 and V is TRBV28; D possibly corresponds to TRBD1 (6 bases). V was trimmed by 3 bases and J by 0 bases, leaving 11 bases between them. CDR3 length: 15 residues. Per the germline V gene, CDR1 is MDHEN and CDR2 is SYDVKM.

There are many counts of this clonotype. The chain joins TRBV5-6 to TRBJ1-5; D gene uncertain. V shed 0 bases and J shed 6 bases, with 7 bases lying between them. The CDR3 covers 13 residues. Germline CDR1 is SGHDT and CDR2 is YYEEEE. DNA of the CDR3: TGTGCCAGCAGCTTGGGGTCGGTTCAGCCCCAGCATTTT. Its translation: CASSLGSVQPQHF.

Worth noting for this clonotype: A much larger clone sits a single nucleotide away, making a read error possible. The chain carries TRBV19 and TRBJ2-3; weak D call: TRBD1 (6 bases). The CDR3 covers 16 residues. Deletions cut 6 bases from V and 3 bases from J, with 19 bases between. Germline V gene sequence: CDR1 LNHDA, CDR2 SQIVND (reference sequence). The CDR3 DNA reads TGTGCCAGTAGCGCAGGGGATACAGGCTATACAGATACGCAGTATTTT. Protein sequence: CASSAGDTGYTDTQYF. The variable domain in full, with the rest retrieved from reference TRBV19 and TRBJ2-3, is DGGITQSPKYLFRKEGQNVTLSCEQNLNHDAMYWYRQDPGQGLRLIYYSQIVNDFQKGDIAEGYSVSREKKESFPLTVTSAQKNPTAFYLCASSAGDTGYTDTQYFGPGTRLTVL.

This clonotype is labeled medium-sized. The rearrangement uses TRBV6-9 and TRBJ2-7; TRBD2 matches at 11 bases. CDR1 is MNHGY and CDR2 is SVAAGI in the germline V gene. V trimming: 7 bases; J trimming: 6 bases; junction bases outside the gene matches: 8. The CDR3 runs 14 residues. The CDR3 protein is CASTPGLAGGEQYF. The CDR3, as DNA: TGTGCCAGCACCCCCGGGCTAGCGGGGGGCGAGCAGTACTTC.

This clonotype was detected ten times or more. The chain carries TRBV7-9 and TRBJ2-7; TRBD2 is a possible D gene (6 bases). From germline, CDR1 is SEHNR and CDR2 FQNEAQ (reference sequence). The CDR3 runs 15 residues. V shed 1 base and J shed 5 bases, with 15 bases lying between them. In nucleotides, the CDR3 is TGTGCCAGCAGCTTAGATCTAGCGCTAGGCAACGAGCAGTACTTC. The encoded protein is CASSLDLALGNEQYF.

This clonotype was counted at least ten times. J is TRBJ2-2 and V is TRBV7-3; TRBD2 might be the D (6 bases). Per the germline V gene, CDR1 is SGHTA and CDR2 is FQGTGA. V was cut by 1 base and J by 0 bases, with 15 bases left in between. The CDR3 sequence is 18 residues long. The CDR3 DNA follows: TGTGCCAGCAGCTTAATGGGTGGACTAATGTCGAACACCGGGGAGCTGTTTTTT. Protein sequence: CASSLMGGLMSNTGELFF. Using reference TRBV7-3 and TRBJ2-2 for the parts outside the CDR3, the full variable domain is GAGVSQTPSNKVTEKGKYVELRCDPISGHTALYWYRQSLGQGPEFLIYFQGTGAADDSGLPNDRFFAVRPEGSVSTLKIQRTERGDSAVYLCASSLMGGLMSNTGELFFGEGSRLTVL.

This clonotype was seen repeatedly, ten times or more. This rearrangement joins TRBV18 to TRBJ2-5; D is ambiguous. The CDR3 totals 10 residues. Trimming removed 8 bases from V and 2 bases from J, with 3 bases in between. CDR1 is KGHSH and CDR2 is LQKENI in the germline V gene. CDR3 in amino acids: CASGQETQYF. The CDR3 DNA reads as TGTGCCAGCGGGCAAGAGACCCAGTACTTC.

This clonotype was counted at least ten times. The chain has TRBV6-2 or TRBV6-3 and TRBJ2-1; 14 nucleotides agree with TRBD2. CDR1 and CDR2 from the germline V gene are MNHEY and SVGEGT. The CDR3 is 15 amino acids. J lost 6 bases, V lost 5 bases, and 3 bases had no gene match. CDR3 bases: TGTGCCAGCAGTCCGACTAGCGGGGGGGGCAATGAGCAGTTCTTC. The encoded protein is CASSPTSGGGNEQFF.

In this sample, this clonotype turned up many times. J is TRBJ1-6 and V is TRBV19; TRBD1 is a possible D gene (5 bases). The germline V gene has CDR1 LNHDA and CDR2 SQIVND (reference sequence). Trimming removed 6 bases at V and 7 bases at J, with 13 bases between. The CDR3 is made up of 14 amino acids. CDR3 sequence (DNA): TGTGCCAGTAGGATCCCAGGGCGGAATTCACCCCTCCACTTT. It codes for CASRIPGRNSPLHF.

In this sample, this clonotype turned up many times. V and J are TRBV10-3 and TRBJ1-2; D gene unclear. The germline CDR1 and CDR2 sequences are ENHRY and SYGVKD. The CDR3 runs to 15 residues. V dropped 4 bases and J dropped 3 bases, with 15 bases sitting between them. CDR3 region: CAISGTDASDYGYTF. The DNA for the CDR3 is TGTGCCATCAGTGGGACGGACGCCAGCGACTATGGCTACACCTTC.

The chain's CDR3 is CASSLGWPLAKNIQYF. CDR3 DNA: TGTGCCAGCAGCTTAGGATGGCCACTAGCCAAAAACATTCAGTACTTC. The rearrangement uses TRBV11-2 and TRBJ2-4; D not certain. Per the germline V gene, CDR1 is SGHAT and CDR2 is FQNNGV. Trimming left V 1 base short and J 0 bases short, with 10 bases between. CDR3 size: 16 residues.

This clonotype was counted at least ten times. The J gene is TRBJ1-3, the V gene TRBV5-4, with a tentative D call TRBD1 (6 bases). The CDR3 contains 15 residues. Germline CDR1 SGHNT, CDR2 YYREEE (reference sequence). Trimming cost V 0 bases and J 2 bases, with 9 bases left between them. As DNA, the CDR3 is TGTGCCAGCAGCTTGGGGGACACCCCTGGAAACACCATATATTTT. Translated, it gives CASSLGDTPGNTIYF.

This clonotype was counted ten times or more. The V and J genes are TRBV19 and TRBJ2-7; D is perhaps TRBD2 (5 bases). The CDR3 runs to 15 residues. The germline V gene encodes CDR1 LNHDA and CDR2 SQIVND (reference sequence). V was cut by 0 bases and J by 3 bases, with 12 bases left in between. CDR3 nucleotide sequence: TGTGCCAGTAGTATAGATATCGGACTTCACTACGAGCAGTACTTC. This codes for CASSIDIGLHYEQYF.

This clonotype has at least ten counts. The chain recombines TRBV12-3 or TRBV12-4 with TRBJ1-1; D is undetermined. The CDR3 runs to 13 residues. Trimming left V 5 bases short and J 6 bases short, with 13 bases between. Written as DNA, the CDR3 is TGTGCCAGCAGTCTTTTCACTGACCCTGAAGCTTTCTTT. Translating gives CASSLFTDPEAFF.

This clonotype was detected many times. This chain uses TRBV7-8 with TRBJ2-3; 8 nucleotides line up with TRBD2. The V segment lost 4 bases and the J segment 2 bases; nucleotides outside the gene matches: 5. The CDR3 contains 15 residues. The germline V gene has CDR1 SGHVS and CDR2 FQNEAQ. CDR3 amino acids: CASSSGGVPTDTQYF. CDR3 nucleotide sequence: TGTGCCAGCAGCTCGGGGGGGGTCCCCACAGATACGCAGTATTTT.